This T cell receptor (beta chain) was identified in a study of cytomegalovirus exposure and HLA in healthy donors. Study-wide context: Earlier work reported 100 million or so unique TCR beta sequences from roughly 180 million T cells. Whole-study findings and limits: Most TCR sequences were seen very rarely across donors, but some public TCRs occurred in many. When a later analysis compared HLA-associated TCR beta chains with equally common others, the HLA-associated chains turned out to be more clonally expanded and to have lower generation probabilities. In an earlier analysis, in 540 or so donors, most V segments appeared productive either ~87% or ~30% of the time.

This clone was detected a few times. No antigen is known for it. The CDR3 extends over 12 amino acids. Trimming removed 6 bases at V and 4 bases at J, with 13 bases between. From germline, CDR1 is SQVTM and CDR2 ANQGSEA. The study ran its PCR with 60 Vbeta and 13 Jbeta primers. Assay used: immunoSEQ multiplex PCR; TCRdb lists only in-frame clones, some missing. The sample carries tens of thousands of clones, around 85% recorded once. The rearrangement links TRBV29-1 to TRBJ2-7; possible D gene TRBD1, 6 bases. The sequencing sample was made of PBMCs. The sequence was collected from a young man in good health and CMV-seronegative. DNA of the CDR3: TGCAGCGTCCTCAAAGACAGGTACGAGCAGTACTTC. Residues: CSVLKDRYEQYF.